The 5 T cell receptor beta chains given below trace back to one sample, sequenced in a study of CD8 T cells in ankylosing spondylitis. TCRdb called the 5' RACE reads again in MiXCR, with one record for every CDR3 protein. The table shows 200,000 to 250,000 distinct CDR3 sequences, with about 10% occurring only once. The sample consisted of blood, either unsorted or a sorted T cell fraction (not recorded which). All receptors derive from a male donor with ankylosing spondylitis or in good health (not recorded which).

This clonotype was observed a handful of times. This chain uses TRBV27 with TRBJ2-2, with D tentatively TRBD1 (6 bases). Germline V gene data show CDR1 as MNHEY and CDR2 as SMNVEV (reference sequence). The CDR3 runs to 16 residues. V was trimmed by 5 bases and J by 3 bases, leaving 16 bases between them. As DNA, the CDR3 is TGTGCCAGCAGTCTCAGGGGTGCCGGGGACACCGGGGAGCTGTTTTTT. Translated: CASSLRGAGDTGELFF.

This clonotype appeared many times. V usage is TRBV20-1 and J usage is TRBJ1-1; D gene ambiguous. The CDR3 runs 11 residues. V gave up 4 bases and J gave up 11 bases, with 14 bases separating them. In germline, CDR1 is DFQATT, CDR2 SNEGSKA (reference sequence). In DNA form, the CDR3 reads TGCAGTGCTATTCCTGGGGTTAATGCTTTCTTT. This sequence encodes CSAIPGVNAFF.

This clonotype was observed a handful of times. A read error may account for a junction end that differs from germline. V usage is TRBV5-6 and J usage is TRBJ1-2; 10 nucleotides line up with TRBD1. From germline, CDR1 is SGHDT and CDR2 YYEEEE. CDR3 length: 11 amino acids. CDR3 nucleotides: TGTGCCAGCAGCCCGGGACAGGGGTTTGCCTTC. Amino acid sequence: CASSPGQGFAF.

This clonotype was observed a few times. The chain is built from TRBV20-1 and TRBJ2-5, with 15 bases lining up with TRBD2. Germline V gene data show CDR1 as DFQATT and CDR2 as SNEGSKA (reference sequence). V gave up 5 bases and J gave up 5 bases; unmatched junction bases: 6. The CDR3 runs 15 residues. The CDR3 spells CSAPGLAGGRETQYF. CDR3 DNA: TGCAGTGCTCCTGGACTAGCGGGGGGGCGGGAGACCCAGTACTTC.

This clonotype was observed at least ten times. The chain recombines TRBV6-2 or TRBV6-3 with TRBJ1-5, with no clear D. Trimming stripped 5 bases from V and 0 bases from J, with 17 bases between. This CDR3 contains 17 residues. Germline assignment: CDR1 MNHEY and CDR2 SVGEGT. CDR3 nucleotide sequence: TGTGCCAGCAGTCCCGACTTCGAGTACAGTAGCAATCAGCCCCAGCATTTT. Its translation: CASSPDFEYSSNQPQHF.